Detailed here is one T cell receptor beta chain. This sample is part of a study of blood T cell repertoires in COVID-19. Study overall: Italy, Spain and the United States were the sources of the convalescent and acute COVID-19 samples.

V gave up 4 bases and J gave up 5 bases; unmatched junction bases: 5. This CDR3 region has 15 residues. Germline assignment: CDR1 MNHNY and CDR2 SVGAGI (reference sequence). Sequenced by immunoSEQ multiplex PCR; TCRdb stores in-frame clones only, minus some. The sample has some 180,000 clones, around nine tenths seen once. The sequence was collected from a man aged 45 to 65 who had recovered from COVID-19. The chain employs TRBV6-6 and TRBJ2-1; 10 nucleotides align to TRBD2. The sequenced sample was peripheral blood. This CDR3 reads CASSWGTSANNEQFF. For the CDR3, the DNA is TGTGCCAGCAGTTGGGGGACTAGCGCGAACAATGAGCAGTTCTTC.